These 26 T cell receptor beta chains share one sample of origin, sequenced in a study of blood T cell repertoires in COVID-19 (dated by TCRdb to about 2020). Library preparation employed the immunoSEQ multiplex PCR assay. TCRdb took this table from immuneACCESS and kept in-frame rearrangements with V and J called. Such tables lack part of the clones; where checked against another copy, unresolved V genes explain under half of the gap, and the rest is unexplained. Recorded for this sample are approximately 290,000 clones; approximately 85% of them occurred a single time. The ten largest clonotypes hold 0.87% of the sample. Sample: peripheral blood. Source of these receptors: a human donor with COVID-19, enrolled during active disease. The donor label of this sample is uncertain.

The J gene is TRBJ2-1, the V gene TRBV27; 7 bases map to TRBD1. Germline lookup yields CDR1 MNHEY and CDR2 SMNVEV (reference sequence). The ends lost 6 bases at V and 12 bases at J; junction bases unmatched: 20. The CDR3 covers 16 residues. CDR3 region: CASSHLRGTETTGQFF. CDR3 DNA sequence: TGTGCCAGCAGCCACCTCCGAGGGACAGAAACCACCGGGCAGTTCTTC.

DNA for the CDR3: TGTGCCTGGAGGAGACAGGCGTATGGCTACACCTTC. It translates to CAWRRQAYGYTF. The chain combines TRBV30 with TRBJ1-2; TRBD1 might be the D (6 bases). The V gene's germline CDR1 is GTSNPN and CDR2 SVGIG (reference sequence). The CDR3 covers 12 residues. Deletions cut 3 bases from V and 5 bases from J, with 10 bases between.

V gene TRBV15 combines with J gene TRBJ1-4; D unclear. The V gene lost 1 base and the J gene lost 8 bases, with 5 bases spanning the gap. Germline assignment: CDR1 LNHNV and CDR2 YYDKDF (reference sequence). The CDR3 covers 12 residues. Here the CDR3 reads CATSRVGEKLFF. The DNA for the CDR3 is TGTGCCACCAGCAGAGTGGGCGAAAAACTGTTTTTT.

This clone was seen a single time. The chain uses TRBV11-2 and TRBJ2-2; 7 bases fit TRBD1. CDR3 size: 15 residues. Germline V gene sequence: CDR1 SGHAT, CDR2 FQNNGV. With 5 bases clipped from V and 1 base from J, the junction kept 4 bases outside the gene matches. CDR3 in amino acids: CASSEQGLNTGELFF. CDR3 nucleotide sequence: TGTGCCAGCAGCGAACAGGGGCTGAACACCGGGGAGCTGTTTTTT.

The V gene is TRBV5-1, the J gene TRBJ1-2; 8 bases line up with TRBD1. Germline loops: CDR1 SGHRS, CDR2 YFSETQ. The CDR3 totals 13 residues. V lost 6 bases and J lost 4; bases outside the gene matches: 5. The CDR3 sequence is CASTPGTGYGYTF. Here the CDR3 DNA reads TGCGCCAGCACTCCCGGGACAGGCTATGGCTACACCTTC.

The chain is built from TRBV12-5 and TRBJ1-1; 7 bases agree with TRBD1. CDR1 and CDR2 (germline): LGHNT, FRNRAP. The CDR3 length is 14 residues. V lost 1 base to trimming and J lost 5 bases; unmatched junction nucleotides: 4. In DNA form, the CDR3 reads TGTGCTAGTGGTTTGGGCTCAGGGGGGACTGAAGCTTTCTTT. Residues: CASGLGSGGTEAFF. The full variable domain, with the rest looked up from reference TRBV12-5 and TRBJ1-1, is DARVTQTPRHKVTEMGQEVTMRCQPILGHNTVFWYRQTMMQGLELLAYFRNRAPLDDSGMPKDRFSAEMPDATLATLKIQPSEPRDSAVYFCASGLGSGGTEAFFGQGTRLTVV.

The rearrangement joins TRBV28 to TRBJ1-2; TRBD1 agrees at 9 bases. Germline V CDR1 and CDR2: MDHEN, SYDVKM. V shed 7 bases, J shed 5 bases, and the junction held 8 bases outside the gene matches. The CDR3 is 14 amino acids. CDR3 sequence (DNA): TGTGCCAGCAATGAACAGGGGGCCGGGTATGGCTACACCTTC. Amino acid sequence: CASNEQGAGYGYTF.

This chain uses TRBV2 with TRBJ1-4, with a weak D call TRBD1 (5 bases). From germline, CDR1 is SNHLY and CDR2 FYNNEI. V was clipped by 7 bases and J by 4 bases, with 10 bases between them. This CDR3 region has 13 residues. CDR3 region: CASTGGYNEKLFF. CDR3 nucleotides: TGTGCCAGCACGGGGGGATATAATGAAAAACTGTTTTTT.

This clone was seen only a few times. The CDR3 bases are TGTGCCAGCAGTTTATATCGGAGTCGGGAGCTGTTTTTT. Its translation: CASSLYRSRELFF. V is TRBV27 and J is TRBJ2-2; D is undetermined. Germline assignment: CDR1 MNHEY and CDR2 SMNVEV (reference sequence). V shed 1 base and J shed 9 bases, with 9 bases lying between them. This CDR3 region has 13 residues.

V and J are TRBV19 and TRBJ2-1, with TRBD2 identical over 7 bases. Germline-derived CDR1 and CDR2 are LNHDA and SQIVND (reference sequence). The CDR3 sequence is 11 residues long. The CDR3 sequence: CATREYNEQFF. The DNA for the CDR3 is TGTGCTACGCGGGAGTACAATGAGCAGTTCTTC.

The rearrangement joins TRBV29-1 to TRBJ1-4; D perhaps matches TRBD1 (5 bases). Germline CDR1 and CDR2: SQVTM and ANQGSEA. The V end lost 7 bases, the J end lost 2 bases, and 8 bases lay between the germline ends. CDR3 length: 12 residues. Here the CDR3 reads CSGRATNEKLFF. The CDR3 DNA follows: TGCAGCGGCAGGGCTACTAATGAAAAACTGTTTTTT.

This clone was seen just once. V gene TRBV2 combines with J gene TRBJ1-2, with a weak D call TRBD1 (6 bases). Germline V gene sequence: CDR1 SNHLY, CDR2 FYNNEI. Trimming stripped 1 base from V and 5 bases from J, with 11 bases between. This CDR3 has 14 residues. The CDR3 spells CASSEGGQGYGYTF. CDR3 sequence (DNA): TGTGCCAGCAGTGAAGGGGGTCAGGGGTATGGCTACACCTTC.

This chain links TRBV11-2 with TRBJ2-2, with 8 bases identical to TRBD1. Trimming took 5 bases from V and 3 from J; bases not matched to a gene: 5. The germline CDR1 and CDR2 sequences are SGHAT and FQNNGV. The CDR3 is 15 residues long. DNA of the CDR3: TGTGCCAGCAGCGACAGGGGCGTAGACACCGGGGAGCTGTTTTTT. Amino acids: CASSDRGVDTGELFF.

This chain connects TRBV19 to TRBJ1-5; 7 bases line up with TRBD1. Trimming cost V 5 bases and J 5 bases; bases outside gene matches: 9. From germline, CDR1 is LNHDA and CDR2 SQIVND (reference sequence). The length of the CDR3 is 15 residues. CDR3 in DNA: TGTGCCAGTAGTGCGAACAGGGGATCCTATCAGCCCCAGCATTTT. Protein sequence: CASSANRGSYQPQHF.

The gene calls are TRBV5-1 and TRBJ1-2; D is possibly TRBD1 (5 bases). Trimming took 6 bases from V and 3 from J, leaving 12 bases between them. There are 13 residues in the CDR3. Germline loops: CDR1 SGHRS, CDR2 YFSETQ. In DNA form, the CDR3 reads TGCGCCAGCAATACCGGAGGGGACTATGGCTACACCTTC. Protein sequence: CASNTGGDYGYTF.

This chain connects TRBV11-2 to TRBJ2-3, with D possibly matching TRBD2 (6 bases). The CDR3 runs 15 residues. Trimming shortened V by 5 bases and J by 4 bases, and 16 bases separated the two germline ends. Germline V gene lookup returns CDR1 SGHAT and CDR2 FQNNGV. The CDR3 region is CASSARDFASDTQYF. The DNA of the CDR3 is TGTGCCAGCAGCGCCCGGGACTTCGCTTCAGATACGCAGTATTTT.

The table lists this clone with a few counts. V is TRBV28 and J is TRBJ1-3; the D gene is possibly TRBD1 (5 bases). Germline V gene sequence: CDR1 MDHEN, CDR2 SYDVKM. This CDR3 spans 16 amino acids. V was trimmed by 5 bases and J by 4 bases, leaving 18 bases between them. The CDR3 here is CASSLPLQGPGNTIYF. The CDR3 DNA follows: TGTGCCAGCAGTCTGCCGCTGCAGGGTCCGGGAAACACCATATATTTT.

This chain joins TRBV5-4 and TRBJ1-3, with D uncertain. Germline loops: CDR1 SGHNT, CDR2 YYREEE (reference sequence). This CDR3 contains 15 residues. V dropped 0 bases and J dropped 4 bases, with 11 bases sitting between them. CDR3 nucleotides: TGTGCCAGCAGCTTGGGCCCCGGGGAAGGAAACACCATATATTTT. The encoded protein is CASSLGPGEGNTIYF.

The CDR3 loop reads CASSNQAGGEPYEQYF. For the CDR3, the DNA is TGTGCCAGTAGTAATCAGGCGGGAGGAGAACCCTACGAGCAGTACTTC. The chain uses TRBV19 and TRBJ2-7; 8 bases map to TRBD2. Germline V gene lookup returns CDR1 LNHDA and CDR2 SQIVND (reference sequence). V lost 4 bases to trimming and J lost 2 bases; unmatched junction nucleotides: 10. The CDR3 is 16 residues long.

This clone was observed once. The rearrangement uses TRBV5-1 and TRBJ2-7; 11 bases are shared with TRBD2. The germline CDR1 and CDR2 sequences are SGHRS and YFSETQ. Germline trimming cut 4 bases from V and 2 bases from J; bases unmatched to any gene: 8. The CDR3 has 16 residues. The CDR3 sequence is CASSHIAGGGPYEQYF. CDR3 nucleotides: TGCGCCAGCAGCCATATAGCGGGAGGGGGTCCCTACGAGCAGTACTTC.

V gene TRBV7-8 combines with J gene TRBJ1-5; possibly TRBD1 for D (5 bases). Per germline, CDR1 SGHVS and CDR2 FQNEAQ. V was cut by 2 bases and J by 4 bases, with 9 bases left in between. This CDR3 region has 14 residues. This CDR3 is CASSLSGGNQPQHF. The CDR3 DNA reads TGTGCCAGCAGCTTATCGGGGGGTAATCAGCCCCAGCATTTT.

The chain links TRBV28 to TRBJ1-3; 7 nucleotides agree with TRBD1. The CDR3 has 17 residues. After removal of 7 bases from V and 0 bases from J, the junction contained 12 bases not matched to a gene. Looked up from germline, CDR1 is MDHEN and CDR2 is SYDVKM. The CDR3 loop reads CASTELTGKSSGNTIYF. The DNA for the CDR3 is TGTGCCAGCACCGAATTGACAGGGAAGAGCTCTGGAAACACCATATATTTT.

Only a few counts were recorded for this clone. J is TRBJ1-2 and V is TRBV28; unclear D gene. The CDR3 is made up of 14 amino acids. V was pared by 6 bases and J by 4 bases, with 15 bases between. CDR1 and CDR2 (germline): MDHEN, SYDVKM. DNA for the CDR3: TGTGCCAGCAGGCCCGTGTGGGGAGGCTATGGCTACACCTTC. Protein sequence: CASRPVWGGYGYTF.

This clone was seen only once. The CDR3: CASSRQNNQPQHF. In DNA form, the CDR3 reads TGTGCCAGCAGCCGACAGAACAATCAGCCCCAGCATTTT. This chain connects TRBV9 to TRBJ1-5, with D maybe TRBD1 (5 bases). Trimming left V 4 bases short and J 3 bases short, with 8 bases between. In germline, CDR1 is SGDLS, CDR2 YYNGEE. The CDR3 spans 13 residues.

The CDR3 loop is CASSNPRRAGIDTQYF. The CDR3 nucleotides are TGTGCCAGCAGTAACCCCCGCAGGGCCGGAATAGATACGCAGTATTTT. The rearrangement links TRBV28 to TRBJ2-3, with D tentatively TRBD1 (5 bases). The CDR3 runs to 16 residues. CDR1 and CDR2 from the germline V gene are MDHEN and SYDVKM. The germline V and J ends were trimmed by 5 bases and 5 bases, with 20 bases remaining between them.

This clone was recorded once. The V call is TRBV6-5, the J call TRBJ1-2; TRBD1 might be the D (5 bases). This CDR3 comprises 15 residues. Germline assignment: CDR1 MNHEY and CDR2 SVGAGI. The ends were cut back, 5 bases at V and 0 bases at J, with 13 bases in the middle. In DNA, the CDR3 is TGTGCCAGCAGTCGGACACTTCTCACTAACTATGGCTACACCTTC. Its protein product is CASSRTLLTNYGYTF.